This TCR beta chain comes out of a study of glioma-infiltrating T cells. The CDR3 contains 17 residues. Per the germline V gene, CDR1 is LNHDA and CDR2 is SQIVND (reference sequence). V lost 4 bases, J lost 4 bases, and 22 bases lay in between. Using RNA template, CDR3s of TCR alpha and beta were amplified with iRepertoire arm-PCR. TCRdb re-derived calls from the multiplex PCR reads in MiXCR, one entry per CDR3 protein. The table lists over 100,000 distinct CDR3 sequences, less than 30% of them singletons. This clonotype occurred once. Being one base from a much bigger clone, this may be a read error. V gene TRBV19 combines with J gene TRBJ1-1, with D tentatively TRBD1 (6 bases). This clonotype originated in a human donor with low-grade glioma or glioblastoma, undergoing nonglioma brain surgery, or in good health (not recorded which). Input material: glioma tissue, nonneoplastic brain tissue, or PBMCs (not recorded which). CDR3 nucleotides: TGTGCCAGTAGTAGTCTCCTACAGGGCGGGAGAAGCACTGAAGCTTTCTTT. As protein: CASSSLLQGGRSTEAFF.